This passage covers 9 T cell receptor beta chains from one sample sequenced in a study of T cells expressing NK-cell markers. TCRdb re-called the 5' RACE reads and shows each CDR3 protein once, DNA omitted. The sample has some 390,000 distinct CDR3 sequences, and its top ten clones hold about 10%. The material sequenced was blood T cells: a sorted CD56 or NKG2C T cell subset, CD4+ or CD8+ T cells, or bulk PBMC T cells (not recorded which). All receptors derive from a woman aged 45-65 years in good health.

The chain links TRBV3-1 to TRBJ2-4; TCRdb calls TRBD2, which cannot be checked without DNA. CDR3 length: 14 amino acids. Germline assignment: CDR1 LGHDT and CDR2 YNNKEL (reference sequence). CDR3 amino acids: CASSHRTRRNIQYF.

The chain recombines TRBV30 with TRBJ2-1; TCRdb's assignment of TRBD2 cannot be checked, as there is no DNA. CDR3 length: 13 amino acids. Germline V CDR1 and CDR2: GTSNPN, SVGIG (reference sequence). The CDR3 sequence: CAWSGTSDNEQFF.

V usage is TRBV25-1 and J usage is TRBJ2-3; there is no DNA to check the TCRdb D call of TRBD1. Germline assignment: CDR1 MGHDK and CDR2 SYGVNS. The CDR3 is 13 residues long. The chain's CDR3 is CASRDRGPDTQYF.

The V and J genes are TRBV6-1 and TRBJ2-7. This CDR3 comprises 16 residues. Germline V lookup: CDR1 MNHNS, CDR2 SASEGT. The CDR3 spells CASSERRSRIRYEQYF.

The chain's CDR3 is CSARGPGGEQYF. V usage is TRBV20-1 and J usage is TRBJ2-7; the TRBD2 assignment by TCRdb is unverifiable without DNA. This CDR3 contains 12 residues. Germline V CDR1 and CDR2: DFQATT, SNEGSKA (reference sequence).

CDR3: CASSEGTYYGYTF. The V call is TRBV25-1, the J call TRBJ1-2; TCRdb's D call of TRBD1 is untestable without DNA. CDR1 and CDR2 from the germline V gene are MGHDK and SYGVNS. CDR3 length: 13 residues.

J is TRBJ2-2 and V is TRBV6-6; TCRdb's D call, TRBD1, is unchecked because there is no DNA. CDR3 size: 12 residues. Germline CDR1 and CDR2: MNHNY and SVGAGI (reference sequence). CDR3 region: CASSAQDDELFF.

The genes are TRBV10-3 and TRBJ1-2. The CDR3 runs to 13 residues. Per germline, CDR1 ENHRY and CDR2 SYGVKD. The CDR3 reads CAISEDFGYGYTF.

CDR3 residues: CASSLGRLAGGTGEQYF. V usage is TRBV5-1 and J usage is TRBJ2-7; as DNA is missing, the TRBD2 call by TCRdb cannot be tested. Per germline, CDR1 SGHRS and CDR2 YFSETQ. The CDR3 is 17 residues long.